One and the same sample provided the 14 T cell receptor beta chains below, sequenced in a study of technical replicates of blood from a handful of donors. Data came from immunoSEQ multiplex PCR; TCRdb stores just in-frame clones and leaves some out. Among 75,000 to 100,000 clones listed, around 96% were seen once. The source material was T cells isolated from PBMCs. Receptors originate from a human donor in good health.

The chain has TRBV11-2 and TRBJ2-2; D possibly corresponds to TRBD1 (6 bases). The CDR3 loop spans 14 amino acids. Trimming pared 0 bases from V and 6 bases from J, leaving 8 bases between. In germline, CDR1 is SGHAT, CDR2 FQNNGV. The CDR3 DNA reads as TGTGCCAGCAGCTTAGATTGGGGGCCCGGGGAGCTGTTTTTT. Its protein product is CASSLDWGPGELFF.

A remark on this clone: An end of the junction does not agree with germline; a read error may underlie this. V usage is TRBV7-9 and J usage is TRBJ1-2; the D gene is possibly TRBD1 (6 bases). Germline assignment: CDR1 SEHNR and CDR2 FQNEAQ (reference sequence). This CDR3 spans 16 amino acids. CDR3 amino acids: CASTLGGGLGDYGYTF. The CDR3 DNA reads as TGTGCCAGCACCTTAGGGGGGGGTCTAGGGGACTATGGCTACACCTTC.

The chain is built from TRBV6-1 and TRBJ2-1; 14 bases align to TRBD2. With 6 bases clipped from V and 9 bases from J, the junction kept 4 bases outside the gene matches. From germline, CDR1 is MNHNS and CDR2 SASEGT. The CDR3 has 14 residues. The CDR3 loop reads CASRMTSGGAEQFF. In DNA, the CDR3 is TGTGCCAGCAGAATGACTAGCGGGGGGGCTGAGCAGTTCTTC.

In its sample, this clone was seen a few times. This chain connects TRBV28 to TRBJ1-1; D is unclear. The V gene lost 7 bases and the J gene lost 8 bases, with 17 bases spanning the gap. Germline V gene data show CDR1 as MDHEN and CDR2 as SYDVKM. The CDR3 is 13 amino acids. CDR3 coding DNA: TGTGCCAGCACCCCCGGGATAAAAGGGGAAGCTTTCTTT. Translation gives CASTPGIKGEAFF.

The J gene is TRBJ1-2, the V gene TRBV7-9, with 7 bases aligning to TRBD1. Germline CDR1 is SEHNR and CDR2 is FQNEAQ (reference sequence). The V gene end was trimmed by 2 bases and the J gene end by 2 bases; junction bases not matched to a gene: 5. This CDR3 is 15 amino acids long. In DNA, the CDR3 is TGTGCCAGCAGCTTAACCGGGACAGCCAACTATGGCTACACCTTC. Protein sequence: CASSLTGTANYGYTF.

This rearrangement joins TRBV4-1 to TRBJ2-7; a weak D match, TRBD1 (5 bases). Germline CDR1 is MGHRA and CDR2 is YSYEKL. CDR3 length equals 17 residues. Trimming took 1 base from V and 4 from J, leaving 20 bases between them. DNA for the CDR3: TGCGCCAGCAGCCAAGCTTTGTGGGGCGCGTCTAAATACGAGCAGTACTTC. Its protein product is CASSQALWGASKYEQYF.

This chain joins TRBV5-5 and TRBJ1-4, with D hard to call. V lost 4 bases and J lost 4, with 14 bases in between. Germline CDR1 and CDR2: SGHKS and YYEKEE (reference sequence). CDR3 length: 15 amino acids. CDR3 bases: TGTGCCAGCAGCCAAGCCTCGATGAGTAATGAAAAACTGTTTTTT. It translates to CASSQASMSNEKLFF. Using reference TRBV5-5 and TRBJ1-4 for the parts outside the CDR3, the full variable domain is DAGVTQSPTHLIKTRGQQVTLRCSPISGHKSVSWYQQVLGQGPQFIFQYYEKEERGRGNFPDRFSARQFPNYSSELNVNALLLGDSALYLCASSQASMSNEKLFFGSGTQLSVL.

The chain couples TRBV6-5 to TRBJ2-7, with 7 bases identical to TRBD2. Germline V gene lookup returns CDR1 MNHEY and CDR2 SVGAGI. J was trimmed by 2 bases and V by 8 bases; bases with no gene match: 6. This CDR3 comprises 13 residues. DNA for the CDR3: TGTGCCAGCGGGAGGGCCAACGCCTACGAGCAGTACTTC. It translates to CASGRANAYEQYF.

V is TRBV29-1 and J is TRBJ2-3; possible D gene TRBD1, 6 bases. The CDR3 is 14 residues long. V was clipped by 3 bases and J by 1 base, with 11 bases between them. CDR1 is SQVTM, CDR2 ANQGSEA, per germline. The CDR3 spells CSVEGDTGTDTQYF. In DNA form, the CDR3 reads TGCAGCGTTGAGGGGGACACGGGCACAGATACGCAGTATTTT.

The genes are TRBV4-1 and TRBJ1-1, with D possibly being TRBD1 (6 bases). The germline CDR1 and CDR2 sequences are MGHRA and YSYEKL. The V and J ends lost 1 base and 6 bases respectively, with 12 bases between them. The length of the CDR3 is 14 residues. CDR3 DNA sequence: TGCGCCAGCAGCCAAGGACAGGAGATCGCTGAAGCTTTCTTT. It specifies CASSQGQEIAEAFF.

The chain employs TRBV5-8 and TRBJ2-1; 10 bases line up with TRBD2. Germline V gives CDR1 SGHTS, CDR2 YDEGEE. CDR3 length equals 18 residues. The J segment lost 2 bases and the V segment lost 3 bases, leaving 11 bases of the junction unmatched. The CDR3 is CASSSRYRSGRAYNEQFF. CDR3 DNA sequence: TGTGCCAGCAGCTCCAGGTATAGAAGCGGGAGGGCCTACAATGAGCAGTTCTTC.

The chain couples TRBV6-5 to TRBJ2-7, with D perhaps TRBD2 (6 bases). With 2 bases removed from V and 7 bases from J, the gap between germline ends came to 21 bases. The CDR3 sequence is 16 residues long. CDR1 is MNHEY, CDR2 SVGAGI, per germline. The CDR3 DNA reads as TGTGCCAGCAGTTACGCGTCCGGGACTCCTATCGGTGAGCAGTACTTC. The encoded protein is CASSYASGTPIGEQYF.

The chain carries TRBV23-1 and TRBJ2-7; TRBD1 might be the D (6 bases). TRBV23-1 is given ORF status, its function remaining uncertain. The length of the CDR3 is 12 residues. The V and J ends lost 11 bases and 5 bases respectively, with 16 bases between them. The CDR3 sequence is CALGTGIHEQYF. CDR3 in DNA: TGCGCCCTTGGAACAGGGATCCACGAGCAGTACTTC.

This clone has a handful of counts. J is TRBJ1-5 and V is TRBV12-5; D gene ambiguous. V shed 2 bases and J shed 0 bases, with 8 bases lying between them. The CDR3 contains 15 residues. Per germline, CDR1 LGHNT and CDR2 FRNRAP. The CDR3 sequence: CASGLSGYSNQPQHF. DNA of the CDR3: TGTGCTAGTGGTTTGTCGGGATATAGCAATCAGCCCCAGCATTTT. The complete variable domain, with remaining parts taken from reference TRBV12-5 and TRBJ1-5, reads DARVTQTPRHKVTEMGQEVTMRCQPILGHNTVFWYRQTMMQGLELLAYFRNRAPLDDSGMPKDRFSAEMPDATLATLKIQPSEPRDSAVYFCASGLSGYSNQPQHFGDGTRLSIL.